This T cell receptor (beta chain) was profiled in a study of CD8+ T cells in alopecia areata. Reverse transcription of extracted RNA yielded cDNA, which provided the sequencing template. Sequenced by immunoSEQ multiplex PCR; TCRdb stores in-frame clones only, minus some. In the table there are approximately 210,000 clones, approximately 56% of which are singletons. This clone came up a few times. The treatment: oral pan-JAK inhibitor, 5-10 mg twice daily. This CDR3 region has 17 residues. V shed 4 bases, J shed 1 base, and the junction held 10 bases outside the gene matches. Germline assignment: CDR1 SGHDT and CDR2 YYEEEE.

The origin of this receptor is a human donor with alopecia areata. This specimen consisted of CD4+ T cells sorted from blood, obtained at week 4, from a patient treated with tofacitinib. The V gene is TRBV5-6, the J gene TRBJ2-2, with TRBD1 identical over 7 bases. CDR3 sequence reads: CASSRDSQARNTGELFF. The CDR3 nucleotides are TGTGCCAGCAGCCGGGACAGCCAAGCTCGGAACACCGGGGAGCTGTTTTTT. Supplemented by reference TRBV5-6 and TRBJ2-2, the full variable domain reads DAGVTQSPTHLIKTRGQQVTLRCSPKSGHDTVSWYQQALGQGPQFIFQYYEEEERQRGNFPDRFSGHQFPNYSSELNVNALLLGDSALYLCASSRDSQARNTGELFFGEGSRLTVL.